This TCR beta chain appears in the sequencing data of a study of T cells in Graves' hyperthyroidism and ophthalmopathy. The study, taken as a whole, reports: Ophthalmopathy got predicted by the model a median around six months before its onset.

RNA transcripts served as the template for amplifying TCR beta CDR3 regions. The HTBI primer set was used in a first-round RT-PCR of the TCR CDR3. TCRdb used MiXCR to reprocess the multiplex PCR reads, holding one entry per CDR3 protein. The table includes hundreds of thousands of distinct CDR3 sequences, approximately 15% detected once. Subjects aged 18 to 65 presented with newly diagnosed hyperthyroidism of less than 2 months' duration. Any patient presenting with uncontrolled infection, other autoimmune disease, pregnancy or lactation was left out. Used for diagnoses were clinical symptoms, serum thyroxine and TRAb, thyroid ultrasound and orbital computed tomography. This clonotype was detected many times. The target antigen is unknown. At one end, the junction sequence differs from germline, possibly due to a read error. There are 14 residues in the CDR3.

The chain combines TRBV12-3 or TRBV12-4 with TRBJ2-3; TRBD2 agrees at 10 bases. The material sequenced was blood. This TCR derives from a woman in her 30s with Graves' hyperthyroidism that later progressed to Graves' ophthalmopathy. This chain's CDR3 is CASNLAGGSDTQYF. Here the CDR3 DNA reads TGTGCCAGCAATTTAGCGGGAGGATCAGATACGCAGTATTTT.